This is a list of T cell receptor beta chains from one sample in a study of blood T cell repertoires in COVID-19. The table came from immunoSEQ multiplex PCR; TCRdb's copy has only in-frame clones and leaves some out. The table lists more than 200,000 clones, about 84% of them singletons, with around 4.5% in the top ten. Sequencing was done on a sample of PBMCs or T cells enriched from blood (not recorded which). Source of these receptors: a man aged 25-45 years with acute COVID-19. The CDR3 runs from the conserved cysteine through the conserved F or W. A D gene is named only where the DNA matches it firmly. Some rows have no size entry. The others give once, few or many, or a class for an expanded clone.

j_gene: TRBJ2-5; d_gene: TRBD2; abundance: -; v_gene: TRBV4-2; CDR3nt: TGTGCCAGCAGCCGGAGAGTAGCGGGGGCTGAAGAGACCCAGTACTTC; CDR3aa: CASSRRVAGAEETQYF
j_gene: TRBJ2-5; d_gene: TRBD1; abundance: few; v_gene: TRBV6-5; CDR3nt: TGTGCCAGCAGTACCGGGACAGATAACAAGGAGACCCAGTACTTC; CDR3aa: CASSTGTDNKETQYF
j_gene: TRBJ1-1; d_gene: TRBD1; abundance: -; v_gene: TRBV18; CDR3nt: TGTGCCAGCTCACCCCCGGGACAGGGTGCCACTGAAGCTTTCTTT; CDR3aa: CASSPPGQGATEAFF
j_gene: TRBJ2-4; d_gene: -; abundance: -; v_gene: TRBV7-2; CDR3nt: TGTGCCAGCAGCTTAGGGGGCCGGATTCAGTACTTC; CDR3aa: CASSLGGRIQYF
j_gene: TRBJ2-7; d_gene: -; abundance: -; v_gene: TRBV15; CDR3nt: TGTGCCACCAGCAGAGATTCTGAGAGCTACGAGCAGTACTTC; CDR3aa: CATSRDSESYEQYF
j_gene: TRBJ1-1; d_gene: -; abundance: -; v_gene: TRBV21-1; CDR3nt: TGTGCCAGCTGGGGGGGGACCCTTAACACTGAAGCTTTCTTT; CDR3aa: CASWGGTLNTEAFF
j_gene: TRBJ2-3; d_gene: TRBD2; abundance: -; v_gene: TRBV4-1; CDR3nt: TGCGCCAGCAGCCAAGATCCAGCGGGGGCCATCACAGATACGCAGTATTTT; CDR3aa: CASSQDPAGAITDTQYF
j_gene: TRBJ2-1; d_gene: TRBD1; abundance: -; v_gene: TRBV9; CDR3nt: TGTGCCAGCAGCGTAGCTGGGGACAGGGTAGGAGATGAGCAGTTCTTC; CDR3aa: CASSVAGDRVGDEQFF
j_gene: TRBJ1-2; d_gene: -; abundance: -; v_gene: TRBV7-9; CDR3nt: TGTGCCAGCAGCCCAGTAACCAGGTGGGGCTACACCTTC; CDR3aa: CASSPVTRWGYTF
j_gene: TRBJ2-2; d_gene: -; abundance: -; v_gene: TRBV5-4; CDR3nt: TGTGCCAGCAGCTTGCCGCCAGGGTTAGGCACCGGGGAGCTGTTTTTT; CDR3aa: CASSLPPGLGTGELFF
j_gene: TRBJ2-7; d_gene: -; abundance: -; v_gene: TRBV4-1; CDR3nt: TGCGCCAGCAGCCAAGATCCACAATCCTACGAGCAGTACTTC; CDR3aa: CASSQDPQSYEQYF
j_gene: TRBJ2-4; d_gene: TRBD2; abundance: -; v_gene: TRBV5-6; CDR3nt: TGTGCCAGCAGCAACCTCAGCGGGGACAAAAACATTCAGTACTTC; CDR3aa: CASSNLSGDKNIQYF
j_gene: TRBJ2-7; d_gene: TRBD1; abundance: -; v_gene: TRBV29-1; CDR3nt: TGCAGCGTTGATTCCGACAGGGGATACGAGCAGTACTTC; CDR3aa: CSVDSDRGYEQYF
j_gene: TRBJ1-2; d_gene: TRBD1; abundance: many; v_gene: TRBV7-9; CDR3nt: TGTGCCAGCAGCTTAGCGACGCCAGGGGGAGGCTACACCTTC; CDR3aa: CASSLATPGGGYTF
j_gene: TRBJ2-6; d_gene: -; abundance: -; v_gene: TRBV28; CDR3nt: TGTGCCAGCAGTTTGTCAACTCCCTCTGGGGCCAACGTCCTGACTTTC; CDR3aa: CASSLSTPSGANVLTF
j_gene: TRBJ2-1; d_gene: TRBD2; abundance: -; v_gene: TRBV28; CDR3nt: TGTGCCAGCAGTCTCCCTAGCGGGGGAGCCAATGAGCAGTTCTTC; CDR3aa: CASSLPSGGANEQFF
j_gene: TRBJ1-1; d_gene: -; abundance: -; v_gene: TRBV9; CDR3nt: TGTGCCAGCAGCCCGGGACACAAGACTGAAGCTTTCTTT; CDR3aa: CASSPGHKTEAFF
j_gene: TRBJ2-7; d_gene: TRBD1; abundance: -; v_gene: TRBV6-5; CDR3nt: TGTGCCAGCAGTTACGGGACAGGGGAATCCGAGCAGTACTTC; CDR3aa: CASSYGTGESEQYF
j_gene: TRBJ2-2; d_gene: TRBD2; abundance: -; v_gene: TRBV7-6; CDR3nt: TGTGCCAGCAGCCCGGGACTAGCGGGGGCCGGGGAGCTGTTTTTT; CDR3aa: CASSPGLAGAGELFF
j_gene: TRBJ1-6; d_gene: -; abundance: -; v_gene: TRBV28; CDR3nt: TGTGCCACTAACGCGAGAGGCGAATCACCCCTCCACTTT; CDR3aa: CATNARGESPLHF
j_gene: TRBJ2-3; d_gene: -; abundance: -; v_gene: TRBV14; CDR3nt: TGTGCCAGCAGCCAAGTTACATCAGGGTCGGCGCAGTATTTT; CDR3aa: CASSQVTSGSAQYF
j_gene: TRBJ2-5; d_gene: -; abundance: -; v_gene: TRBV21-1; CDR3nt: TGTGCCAGCAGCAAAGGCCCGGGGACAGGGGGCAGGTCTGAGACCCAGTACTTC; CDR3aa: CASSKGPGTGGRSETQYF